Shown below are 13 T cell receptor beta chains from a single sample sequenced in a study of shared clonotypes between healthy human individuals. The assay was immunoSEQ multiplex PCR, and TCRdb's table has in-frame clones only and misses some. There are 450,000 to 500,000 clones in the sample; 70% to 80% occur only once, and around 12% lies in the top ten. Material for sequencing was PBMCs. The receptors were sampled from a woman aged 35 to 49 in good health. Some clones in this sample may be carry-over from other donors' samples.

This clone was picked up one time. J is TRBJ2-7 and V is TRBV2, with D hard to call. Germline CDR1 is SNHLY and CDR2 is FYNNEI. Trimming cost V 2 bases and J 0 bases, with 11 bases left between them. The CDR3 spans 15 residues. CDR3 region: CASSEMAASSYEQYF. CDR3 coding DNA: TGTGCCAGCAGTGAAATGGCAGCGAGCTCCTACGAGCAGTACTTC.

This chain's CDR3 is CATSRGRQRDADTIYF. The CDR3, as DNA: TGTGCCACCAGCAGGGGAAGACAGCGAGACGCGGACACCATATATTTT. The gene calls are TRBV15 and TRBJ1-3; D possibly corresponds to TRBD1 (5 bases). Trimming took 3 bases from V and 8 from J, leaving 20 bases between them. The CDR3 has 16 amino acids. Germline assignment: CDR1 LNHNV and CDR2 YYDKDF (reference sequence).

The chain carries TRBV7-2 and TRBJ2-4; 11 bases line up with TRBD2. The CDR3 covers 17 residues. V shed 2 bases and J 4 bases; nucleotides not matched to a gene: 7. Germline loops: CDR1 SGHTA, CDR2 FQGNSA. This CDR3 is CASSLTSGSMTKNIQYF. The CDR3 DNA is TGTGCCAGCAGCTTAACTAGCGGGAGTATGACGAAAAACATTCAGTACTTC.

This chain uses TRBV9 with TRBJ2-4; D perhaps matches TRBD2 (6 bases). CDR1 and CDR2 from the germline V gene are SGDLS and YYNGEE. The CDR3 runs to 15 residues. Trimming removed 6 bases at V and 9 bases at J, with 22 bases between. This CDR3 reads CASNPRGGAGGIQYF. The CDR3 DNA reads TGTGCCAGCAACCCGCGGGGTGGAGCCGGCGGCATTCAGTACTTC.

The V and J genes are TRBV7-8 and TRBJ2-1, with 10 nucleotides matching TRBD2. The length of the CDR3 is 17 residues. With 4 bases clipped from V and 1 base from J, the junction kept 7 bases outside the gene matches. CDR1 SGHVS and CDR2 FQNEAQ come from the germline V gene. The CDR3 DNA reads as TGTGCCAGCAGCTCAACTAGCGGGATTAAGTCCTACAATGAGCAGTTCTTC. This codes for CASSSTSGIKSYNEQFF.

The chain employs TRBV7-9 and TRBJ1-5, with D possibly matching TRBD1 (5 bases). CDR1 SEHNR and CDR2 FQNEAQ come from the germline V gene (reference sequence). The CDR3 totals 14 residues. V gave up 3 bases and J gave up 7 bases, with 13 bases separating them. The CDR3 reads CASSLGQLGQPQHF. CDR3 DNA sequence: TGTGCCAGCAGCTTGGGGCAGTTGGGACAGCCCCAGCATTTT.

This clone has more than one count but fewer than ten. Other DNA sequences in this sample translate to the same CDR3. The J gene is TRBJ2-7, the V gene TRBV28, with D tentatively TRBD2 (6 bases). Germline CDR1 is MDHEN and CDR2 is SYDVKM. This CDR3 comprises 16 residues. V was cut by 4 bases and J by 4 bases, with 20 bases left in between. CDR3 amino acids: CASSSRSRGTGYEQYF. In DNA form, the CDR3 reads TGTGCCAGCAGTTCCAGATCGCGCGGGACGGGTTACGAGCAGTACTTC.

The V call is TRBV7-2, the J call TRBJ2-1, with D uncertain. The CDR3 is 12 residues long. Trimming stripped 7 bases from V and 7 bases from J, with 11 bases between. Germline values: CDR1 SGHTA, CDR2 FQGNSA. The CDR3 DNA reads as TGTGCCAGCACAAAACCTAGAAATGAGCAGTTCTTC. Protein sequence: CASTKPRNEQFF.

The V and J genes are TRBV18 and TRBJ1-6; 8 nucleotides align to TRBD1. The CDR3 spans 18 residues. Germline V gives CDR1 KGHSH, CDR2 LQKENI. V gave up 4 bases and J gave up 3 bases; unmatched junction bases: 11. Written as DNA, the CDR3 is TGTGCCAGCTCACAGATCGAACAGGGGGAGGACTATAATTCACCCCTCCACTTT. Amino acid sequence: CASSQIEQGEDYNSPLHF.

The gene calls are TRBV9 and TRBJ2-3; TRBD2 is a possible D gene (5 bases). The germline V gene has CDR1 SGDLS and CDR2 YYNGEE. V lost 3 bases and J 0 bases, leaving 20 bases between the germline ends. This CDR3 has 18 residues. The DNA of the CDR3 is TGTGCCAGCAGCGCCGGACTGGGTAGTTTCCCTAGCACAGATACGCAGTATTTT. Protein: CASSAGLGSFPSTDTQYF.

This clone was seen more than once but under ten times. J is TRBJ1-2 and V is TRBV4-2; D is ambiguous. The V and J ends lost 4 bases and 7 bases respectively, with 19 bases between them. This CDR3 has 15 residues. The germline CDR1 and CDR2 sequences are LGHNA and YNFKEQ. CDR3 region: CASSPRATVQIGYTF. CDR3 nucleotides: TGTGCCAGCAGCCCACGGGCAACAGTGCAGATTGGCTACACCTTC.

This CDR3 is CASSLSRAYNEQFF. DNA for the CDR3: TGTGCCAGCAGCTTATCACGGGCCTACAATGAGCAGTTCTTC. The V gene is TRBV7-3, the J gene TRBJ2-1; the D is unclear. The germline CDR1 and CDR2 sequences are SGHTA and FQGTGA. This CDR3 has 14 residues. V dropped 2 bases and J dropped 2 bases, with 7 bases sitting between them.

The CDR3 DNA follows: TGTGCCAGTAGTCCTCACCCGGACAGATACGAGCAGTACTTC. Translated, it gives CASSPHPDRYEQYF. The chain is built from TRBV19 and TRBJ2-7, with D perhaps TRBD1 (6 bases). The V and J ends lost 5 bases and 4 bases respectively, with 15 bases between them. Germline loops: CDR1 LNHDA, CDR2 SQIVND (reference sequence). CDR3 size: 14 residues.